The 15 T cell receptor beta chains below were found in one sample sequenced in a study of brain T cells in children with intractable seizures. The repertoire was sequenced with immunoSEQ multiplex PCR; TCRdb's copy has only in-frame clones and lacks some. The sample has around 44,000 clones, about nine tenths seen once. Sample: peripheral blood, taken at surgery. Receptors originate from a girl aged 2 to 10 with tuberous sclerosis and intractable seizures.

This sequence joins TRBV7-2 and TRBJ1-1, with D unclear. Germline CDR1 is SGHTA and CDR2 is FQGNSA. V lost 7 bases, J lost 4 bases, and 16 bases lay in between. This CDR3 has 14 residues. CDR3: CASTPRRAGTEAFF. The CDR3 coding sequence is TGTGCCAGCACACCCAGGAGGGCGGGCACTGAAGCTTTCTTT.

The chain recombines TRBV18 with TRBJ2-2; D possibly corresponds to TRBD1 (5 bases). Germline lookup yields CDR1 KGHSH and CDR2 LQKENI. The CDR3 consists of 11 residues. The V end lost 6 bases, the J end lost 7 bases, and 6 bases lay between the germline ends. The CDR3 DNA is TGTGCCAGCTCCCAGGGCGGGGAGCTGTTTTTT. Its translation is CASSQGGELFF.

V is TRBV7-2 and J is TRBJ2-7, with 7 bases identical to TRBD1. V dropped 5 bases and J dropped 3; count of bases not matched to a gene: 4. CDR1 and CDR2 from the germline V gene are SGHTA and FQGNSA. This CDR3 contains 13 residues. As DNA, the CDR3 is TGTGCCAGCAGCCTAACAGGGGTCTACGAGCAGTACGTC. It specifies CASSLTGVYEQYV.

The chain combines TRBV5-1 with TRBJ1-1, with D tentatively TRBD1 (5 bases). Germline V gives CDR1 SGHRS, CDR2 YFSETQ. The V and J ends lost 3 bases and 1 base respectively, with 16 bases between them. This CDR3 comprises 16 residues. In nucleotides, the CDR3 is TGCGCCAGCAGCTCCAGACCCGACAGCCCGAACACTGAAGCTTTCTTT. Protein sequence: CASSSRPDSPNTEAFF.

V usage is TRBV4-1 and J usage is TRBJ1-2; weak D call: TRBD1 (5 bases). Germline-derived CDR1 and CDR2 are MGHRA and YSYEKL. This CDR3 has 15 amino acids. V lost 4 bases to trimming and J lost 5 bases, with 17 bases between them. This CDR3 reads CASSPGPTVMYGYTF. The CDR3 nucleotides read TGCGCCAGCAGCCCGGGGCCGACCGTGATGTATGGCTACACCTTC.

As for this clone: The sample has other DNA sequences that encode this CDR3 too. V and J are TRBV5-1 and TRBJ2-5; 7 nucleotides match TRBD1. The CDR3 is 14 amino acids. V was clipped by 4 bases and J by 1 base; unmatched bases: 4. The germline V gene encodes CDR1 SGHRS and CDR2 YFSETQ. The CDR3 DNA reads as TGCGCCAGCAGCCGGGACAGCCTCCAAGAGACCCAGTACTTC. As protein: CASSRDSLQETQYF.

The chain joins TRBV2 to TRBJ1-6; D call uncertain. This CDR3 contains 15 residues. Between the trimmed V and J ends, which lost 2 bases and 1 base, there was a span of 6 bases. CDR1 SNHLY and CDR2 FYNNEI come from the germline V gene. CDR3 loop: CASSEKLSYNSPLHF. CDR3 nucleotides: TGTGCCAGCAGTGAAAAGTTATCCTATAATTCACCCCTCCACTTT.

The V call is TRBV18, the J call TRBJ1-1; the match to TRBD1 covers 12 bases. The CDR3 is made up of 16 amino acids. Losses at the gene ends were 3 bases for V and 2 bases for J; bases not matched to a gene: 4. CDR1 KGHSH and CDR2 LQKENI come from the germline V gene. The CDR3 is CASSPPGTGGNTEAFF. CDR3 coding DNA: TGTGCCAGCTCACCTCCCGGGACAGGGGGCAACACTGAAGCTTTCTTT. Full variable domain (rest looked up from reference TRBV18 and TRBJ1-1): NAGVMQNPRHLVRRRGQEARLRCSPMKGHSHVYWYRQLPEEGLKFMVYLQKENIIDESGMPKERFSAEFPKEGPSILRIQQVVRGDSAAYFCASSPPGTGGNTEAFFGQGTRLTVV.

The CDR3 region is CASSEPREPSSGNTIYF. For the CDR3, the DNA is TGCGCCAGCAGTGAGCCCCGGGAGCCTAGCTCTGGAAACACCATATATTTT. V gene TRBV10-1 combines with J gene TRBJ1-3; D gene uncertain. V was clipped by 2 bases and J by 0 bases, with 14 bases between them. CDR1 is WNHNN and CDR2 is SYGVQD in the germline V gene (reference sequence). The CDR3 contains 17 residues.

The chain joins TRBV2 to TRBJ1-1; a weak D match, TRBD1 (5 bases). V lost 2 bases to trimming and J lost 0 bases, with 10 bases between them. The CDR3 sequence is 15 residues long. Germline assignment: CDR1 SNHLY and CDR2 FYNNEI. CDR3 bases: TGTGCCAGCAGTGAAAGTGGGGGGTTGAACACTGAAGCTTTCTTT. Its translation: CASSESGGLNTEAFF.

The rearrangement links TRBV5-6 to TRBJ1-3; D unclear. Germline V gene sequence: CDR1 SGHDT, CDR2 YYEEEE. The CDR3 extends over 15 amino acids. V lost 0 bases to trimming and J lost 0 bases, with 7 bases between them. The CDR3 protein is CASSLDPASGNTIYF. DNA of the CDR3: TGTGCCAGCAGCTTGGATCCGGCCTCTGGAAACACCATATATTTT.

The chain joins TRBV5-1 to TRBJ1-6, with D uncertain. Trimming pared 2 bases from V and 10 bases from J, leaving 16 bases between. There are 15 residues in the CDR3. Germline V gene data show CDR1 as SGHRS and CDR2 as YFSETQ. CDR3 DNA sequence: TGCGCCAGCAGCTTACGGGAGGGTAGGGAATCACCCCTCCACTTT. Translated: CASSLREGRESPLHF.

V usage is TRBV9 and J usage is TRBJ1-5, with a possible D match to TRBD1 (5 bases). V was cut by 4 bases and J by 0 bases, with 11 bases left in between. The V gene's germline CDR1 is SGDLS and CDR2 YYNGEE. This CDR3 comprises 15 residues. The CDR3 reads CASSQGTHSNQPQHF. The CDR3 nucleotides read TGTGCCAGCAGCCAAGGGACTCATAGCAATCAGCCCCAGCATTTT.

The chain couples TRBV23-1 to TRBJ2-7; TRBD1 matches at 9 bases. TRBV23-1 is an open reading frame, and its role is uncertain. CDR3 size: 15 residues. V dropped 11 bases and J dropped 4; count of bases not matched to a gene: 15. CDR3: CAQKGGQGGDYEQYV. In nucleotides, the CDR3 is TGCGCCCAGAAGGGGGGACAGGGTGGCGATTACGAGCAGTACGTC.

V usage is TRBV12-3 or TRBV12-4 and J usage is TRBJ2-7; D tentatively reads TRBD1 or TRBD2 (5 bases each). V was trimmed by 3 bases and J by 4 bases, leaving 10 bases between them. The CDR3 is made up of 13 amino acids. The CDR3 loop is CASSFEGSYEQYF. The CDR3 bases are TGTGCCAGCAGTTTTGAGGGGTCGTACGAGCAGTACTTC.